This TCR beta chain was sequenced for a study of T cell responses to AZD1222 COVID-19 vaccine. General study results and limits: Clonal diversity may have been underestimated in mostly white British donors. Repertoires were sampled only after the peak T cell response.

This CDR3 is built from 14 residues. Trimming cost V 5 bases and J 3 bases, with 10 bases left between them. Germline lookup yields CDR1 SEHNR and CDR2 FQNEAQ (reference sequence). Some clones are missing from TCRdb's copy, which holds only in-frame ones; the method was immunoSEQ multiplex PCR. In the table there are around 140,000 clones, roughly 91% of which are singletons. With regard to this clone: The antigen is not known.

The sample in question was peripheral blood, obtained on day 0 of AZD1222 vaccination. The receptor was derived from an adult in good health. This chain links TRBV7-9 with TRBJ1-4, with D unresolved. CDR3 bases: TGTGCCAGCAGCCGCCTGGGTGCTAATGAAAAACTGTTTTTT. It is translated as CASSRLGANEKLFF.